A single sample gave rise to the 6 T cell receptor beta chains below, sequenced in a study of OX40 agonist ivuxolimab in advanced cancers. Sequencing used immunoSEQ multiplex PCR; TCRdb keeps in-frame clones, though not all of them. The data show 99,000 or so clones, with roughly 91% seen just once and about 0.31% held by the top ten. Here the sequenced sample was CD4+ or CD8+ T cells sorted from blood, taken in a trial of the OX40 agonist ivuxolimab. These receptors were obtained from an adult with an advanced solid tumor such as melanoma, head and neck, liver or kidney cancer.

The chain couples TRBV28 to TRBJ2-7, with TRBD1 identical over 8 bases. Trimming cost V 4 bases and J 4 bases; bases outside gene matches: 9. CDR1 and CDR2 (germline): MDHEN, SYDVKM. The CDR3 has 15 amino acids. CDR3 in amino acids: CASSSPGTGRYEQYF. In nucleotides, the CDR3 is TGTGCCAGCAGTTCACCCGGGACAGGACGATACGAGCAGTACTTC.

This clone showed up just a few times. The chain uses TRBV28 and TRBJ2-7; D is perhaps TRBD1 or TRBD2 (5 bases each). CDR1 is MDHEN, CDR2 SYDVKM, per germline. The CDR3 contains 15 residues. V was clipped by 4 bases and J by 1 base, with 14 bases between them. CDR3 DNA sequence: TGTGCCAGCAGTTCCCGGGACCTTTTTTCCTACGAGCAGTACTTC. It encodes CASSSRDLFSYEQYF.

The gene calls are TRBV25-1 and TRBJ2-7; no clear D gene. The CDR3 has 11 residues. The V end lost 2 bases, the J end lost 4 bases, and 3 bases lay between the germline ends. The V gene's germline CDR1 is MGHDK and CDR2 SYGVNS. The CDR3 bases are TGTGCCAGCAGTGAAGGTTACGAGCAGTACTTC. It translates to CASSEGYEQYF.

The V gene is TRBV19, the J gene TRBJ1-5; the match to TRBD1 covers 9 bases. There are 16 residues in the CDR3. Germline V gene lookup returns CDR1 LNHDA and CDR2 SQIVND (reference sequence). V shed 10 bases and J 5 bases; nucleotides not matched to a gene: 15. DNA of the CDR3: TGTGCCACAAAAAGACAGGGGGGCCCCATGGATCAGCCCCAGCATTTT. Translation gives CATKRQGGPMDQPQHF.

V and J are TRBV5-1 and TRBJ2-5; TRBD1 aligns across 9 bases. Germline V lookup: CDR1 SGHRS, CDR2 YFSETQ. Trimming took 4 bases from V and 1 from J; bases not matched to a gene: 2. This CDR3 region has 14 residues. Written as DNA, the CDR3 is TGCGCCAGCAGCCCGGGACAGGGCCAAGAGACCCAGTACTTC. As protein: CASSPGQGQETQYF.

The V gene is TRBV18, the J gene TRBJ2-7; D not resolved. CDR3 length equals 14 residues. Germline CDR1 is KGHSH and CDR2 is LQKENI. Trimming left V 3 bases short and J 4 bases short, with 13 bases between. CDR3 sequence: CASSPLSVEYEQYF. In DNA, the CDR3 is TGTGCCAGCTCACCTTTATCAGTCGAGTACGAGCAGTACTTC.